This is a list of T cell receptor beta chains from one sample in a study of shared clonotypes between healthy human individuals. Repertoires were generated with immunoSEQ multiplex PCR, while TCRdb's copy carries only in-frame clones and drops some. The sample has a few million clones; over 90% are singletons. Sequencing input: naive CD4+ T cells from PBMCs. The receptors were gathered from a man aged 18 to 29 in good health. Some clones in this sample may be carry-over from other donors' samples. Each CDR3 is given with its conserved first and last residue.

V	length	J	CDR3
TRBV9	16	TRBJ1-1	CASSSGQGAYDTEAFF
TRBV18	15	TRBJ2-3	CASSPQGQGTDTQYF
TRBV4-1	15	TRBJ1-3	CASSQDFTAGNTIYF
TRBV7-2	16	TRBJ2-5	CASSFVSVGGKETQYF
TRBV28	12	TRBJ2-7	CASSSQGLEQYF
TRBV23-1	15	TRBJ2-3	CASSHGGPSTDTQYF
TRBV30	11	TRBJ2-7	CASGTGDEQYF
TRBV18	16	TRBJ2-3	CASSPGLAGSTDTQYF
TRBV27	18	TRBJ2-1	CASRATLAGGGSYNEQFF
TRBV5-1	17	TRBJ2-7	CASSLGSLAGPTYEQYF
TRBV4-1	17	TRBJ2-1	CASSQGAARSSYNEQFF
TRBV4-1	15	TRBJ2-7	CASSPLGLTSAEQYF
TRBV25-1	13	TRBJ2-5	CAIQRTFQETQYF
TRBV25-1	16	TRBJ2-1	CASSALGQSSYNEQFF
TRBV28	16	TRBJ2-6	CASSSRTGSGANVLTF
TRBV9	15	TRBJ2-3	CASSGGTGGADTQYF
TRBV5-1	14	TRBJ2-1	CASSLVPGPIGQFF
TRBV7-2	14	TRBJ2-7	CASSRGQAADEQYF
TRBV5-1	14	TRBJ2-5	CASSLVSGKETQYF
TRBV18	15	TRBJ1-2	CASSPKSAADYGYTF
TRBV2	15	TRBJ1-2	CASRPTSGEVYGYTF
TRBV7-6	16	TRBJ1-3	CASSPAVPGSGNTIYF
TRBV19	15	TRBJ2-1	CASKPQQPPDNEQFF
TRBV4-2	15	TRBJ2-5	CASSQERGRAWTQYF
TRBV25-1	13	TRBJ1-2	CASTNRRDGGYTF
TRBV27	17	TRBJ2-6	CASSPRWQFSGANVLTF
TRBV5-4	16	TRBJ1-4	CASSLAGTGINEKLFF
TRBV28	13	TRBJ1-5	CASSLTASRPQHF
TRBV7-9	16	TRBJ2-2	CASSLLVGGTGGELFF
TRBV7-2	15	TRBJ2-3	CASSLALGPGRTQYF
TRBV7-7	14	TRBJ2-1	CASSLSGPAGEQFF
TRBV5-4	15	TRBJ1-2	CASSVLGGLNYGYTF
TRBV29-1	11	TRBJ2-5	CSVGRVETQYF
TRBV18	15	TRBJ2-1	CASSSRLASYNEQFF
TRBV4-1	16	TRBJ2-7	CASSPPPRQGAREQYF
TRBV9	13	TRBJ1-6	CASSVVGNSPLHF
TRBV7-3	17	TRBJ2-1	CASSQGLAMTGGNEQFF
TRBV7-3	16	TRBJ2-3	CASSSGLAGRGDTQYF
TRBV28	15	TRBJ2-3	CASSPLVEWADTQYF
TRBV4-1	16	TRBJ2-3	CASSIEAGGRTDTQYF
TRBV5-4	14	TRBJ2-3	CASSLQAEADTQYF
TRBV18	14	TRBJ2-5	CASSPPAGQETQYF
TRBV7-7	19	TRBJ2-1	CASSPHYWDRGSSYNEQFF
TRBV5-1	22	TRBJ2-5	CASSLAWQGGGVAGAVAETQYF